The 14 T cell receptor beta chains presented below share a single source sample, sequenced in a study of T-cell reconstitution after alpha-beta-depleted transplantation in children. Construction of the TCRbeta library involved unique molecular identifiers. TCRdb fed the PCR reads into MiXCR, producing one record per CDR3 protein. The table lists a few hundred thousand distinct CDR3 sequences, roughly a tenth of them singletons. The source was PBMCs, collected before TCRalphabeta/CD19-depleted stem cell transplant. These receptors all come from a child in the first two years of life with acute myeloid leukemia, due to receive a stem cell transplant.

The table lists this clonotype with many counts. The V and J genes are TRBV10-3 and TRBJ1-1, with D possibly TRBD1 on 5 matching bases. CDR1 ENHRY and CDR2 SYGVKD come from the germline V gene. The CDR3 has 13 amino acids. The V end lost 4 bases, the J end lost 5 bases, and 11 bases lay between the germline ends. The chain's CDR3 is CAISVGGGTEAFF. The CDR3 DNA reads TGTGCCATCAGTGTGGGGGGAGGAACTGAAGCTTTCTTT.

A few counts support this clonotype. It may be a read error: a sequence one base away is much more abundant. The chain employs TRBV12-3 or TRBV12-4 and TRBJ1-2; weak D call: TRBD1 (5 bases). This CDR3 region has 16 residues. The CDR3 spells CASSPFPTGVDYGDTF. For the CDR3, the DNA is TGTGCCAGCAGCCCCTTCCCGACGGGGGTAGACTATGGCGACACCTTC.

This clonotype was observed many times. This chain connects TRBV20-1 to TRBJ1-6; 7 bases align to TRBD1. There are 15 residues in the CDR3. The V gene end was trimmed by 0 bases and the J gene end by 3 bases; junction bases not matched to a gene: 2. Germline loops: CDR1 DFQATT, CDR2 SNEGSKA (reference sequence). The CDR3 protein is CSARDPGGYNSPLHF. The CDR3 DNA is TGCAGTGCTAGAGATCCAGGGGGCTATAATTCACCCCTCCACTTT.

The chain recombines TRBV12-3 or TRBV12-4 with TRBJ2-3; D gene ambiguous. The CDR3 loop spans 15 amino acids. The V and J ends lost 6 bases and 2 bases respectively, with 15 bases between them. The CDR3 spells CASSPGPSSTDTQYF. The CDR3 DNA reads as TGTGCCAGCAGCCCTGGGCCCTCTTCCACAGATACGCAGTATTTT.

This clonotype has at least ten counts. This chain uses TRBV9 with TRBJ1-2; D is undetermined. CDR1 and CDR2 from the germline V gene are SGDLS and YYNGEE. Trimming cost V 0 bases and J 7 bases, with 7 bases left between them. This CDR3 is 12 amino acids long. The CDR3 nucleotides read TGTGCCAGCAGCGTAGAACTGGGTGGCTACACCTTC. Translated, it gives CASSVELGGYTF.

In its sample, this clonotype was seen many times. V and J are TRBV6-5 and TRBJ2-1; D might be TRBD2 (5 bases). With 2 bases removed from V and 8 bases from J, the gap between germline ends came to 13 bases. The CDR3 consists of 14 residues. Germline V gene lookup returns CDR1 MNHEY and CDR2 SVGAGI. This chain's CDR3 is CASSYRVGVHEQFF. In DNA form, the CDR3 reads TGTGCCAGCAGTTACCGGGTGGGAGTCCATGAGCAGTTCTTC.

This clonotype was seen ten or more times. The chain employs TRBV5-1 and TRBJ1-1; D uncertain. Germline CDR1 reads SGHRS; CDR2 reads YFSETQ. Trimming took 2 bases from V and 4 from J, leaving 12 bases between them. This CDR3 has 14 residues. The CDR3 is CASSFRLEGTEAFF. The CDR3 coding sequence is TGCGCCAGCAGCTTTAGGCTGGAGGGCACTGAAGCTTTCTTT.

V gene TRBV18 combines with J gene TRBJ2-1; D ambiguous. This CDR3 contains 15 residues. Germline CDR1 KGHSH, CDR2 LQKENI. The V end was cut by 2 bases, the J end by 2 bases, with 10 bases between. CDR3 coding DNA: TGTGCCAGCTCACCAGTCCAGCTGCCCTACAATGAGCAGTTCTTC. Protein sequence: CASSPVQLPYNEQFF.

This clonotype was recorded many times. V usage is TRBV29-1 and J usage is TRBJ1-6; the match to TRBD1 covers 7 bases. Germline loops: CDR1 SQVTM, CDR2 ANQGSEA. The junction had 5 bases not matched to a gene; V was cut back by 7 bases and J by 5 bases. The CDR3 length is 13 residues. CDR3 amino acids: CSGSTGNNSPLHF. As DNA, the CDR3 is TGCAGCGGATCGACAGGGAATAATTCACCCCTCCACTTT.

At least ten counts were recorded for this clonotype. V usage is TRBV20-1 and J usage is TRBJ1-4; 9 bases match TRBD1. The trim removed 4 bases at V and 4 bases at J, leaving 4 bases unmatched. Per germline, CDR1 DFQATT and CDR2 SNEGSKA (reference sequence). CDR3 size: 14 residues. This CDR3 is CSAKGQGSNEKLFF. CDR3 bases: TGCAGTGCTAAAGGACAGGGGAGTAATGAAAAACTGTTTTTT.

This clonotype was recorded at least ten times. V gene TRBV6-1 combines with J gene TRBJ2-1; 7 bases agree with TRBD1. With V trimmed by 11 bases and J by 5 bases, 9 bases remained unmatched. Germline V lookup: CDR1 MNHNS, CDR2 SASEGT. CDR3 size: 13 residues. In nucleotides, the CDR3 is TGTGCCGGATTGACAGGGCAGGACAATGAGCAGTTCTTC. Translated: CAGLTGQDNEQFF.

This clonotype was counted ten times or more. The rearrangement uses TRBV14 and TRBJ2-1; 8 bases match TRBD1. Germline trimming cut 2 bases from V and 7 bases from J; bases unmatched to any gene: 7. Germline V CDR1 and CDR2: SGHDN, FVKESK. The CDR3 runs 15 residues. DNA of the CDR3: TGTGCCAGCAGCCAACGACAGGGGTTTGAAAATGAGCAGTTCTTC. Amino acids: CASSQRQGFENEQFF.

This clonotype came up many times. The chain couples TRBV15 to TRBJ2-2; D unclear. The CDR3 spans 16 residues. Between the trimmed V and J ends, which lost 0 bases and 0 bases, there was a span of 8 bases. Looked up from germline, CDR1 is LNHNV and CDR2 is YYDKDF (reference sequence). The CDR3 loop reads CATSRDKAANTGELFF. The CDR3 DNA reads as TGTGCCACCAGCAGAGATAAGGCAGCGAACACCGGGGAGCTGTTTTTT.

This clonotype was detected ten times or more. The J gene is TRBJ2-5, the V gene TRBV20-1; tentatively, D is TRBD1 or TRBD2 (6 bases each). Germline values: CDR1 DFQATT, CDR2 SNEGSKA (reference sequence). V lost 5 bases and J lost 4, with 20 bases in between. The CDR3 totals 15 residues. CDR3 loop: CSAPRGQGSGETQYF. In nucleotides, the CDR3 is TGCAGTGCTCCACGGGGGCAGGGGAGCGGAGAGACCCAGTACTTC.